Each of the 30 T cell receptor beta chains below was sequenced from the same sample in a study of metastatic and nonmetastatic thyroid tumors. TCRdb reprocessed the PCR reads using MiXCR. The sample gives 20,000 or so clones, around 29% of which show up once; roughly 13% is in the top ten. All patients were untreated before thyroid surgery. Sequenced material: blood. These receptor sequences come from a female donor with papillary thyroid cancer or a benign thyroid nodule (not recorded which). Some clones in this sample may be carry-over from other donors' samples.

In this sample, this clone is medium-sized. The chain uses TRBV12-3 or TRBV12-4 and TRBJ1-2; D call uncertain. Between the trimmed V and J ends, which lost 6 bases and 0 bases, there was a span of 17 bases. The CDR3 runs to 16 residues. The CDR3 sequence: CASSLIGQSSNYGYTF. CDR3 coding DNA: TGTGCCAGCAGCCTCATTGGGCAGTCCTCTAACTATGGCTACACCTTC.

There are many counts of this clone. A much larger clone is a single base away; this may be a read error. Other DNA sequences of this sample code for an identical CDR3. The V gene is TRBV20-1, the J gene TRBJ1-5, with D tentatively TRBD1 (6 bases). Germline assignment: CDR1 DFQATT and CDR2 SNEGSKA (reference sequence). The CDR3 spans 13 residues. The CDR3 here is CSVIPGGNQPQHF. Written as DNA, the CDR3 is TGCAGCGTAATTCCTGGGGGCAATCAGCCTCAGCATTTT.

This clone is medium-sized within its sample. The chain uses TRBV6-1 and TRBJ2-1; a weak D match, TRBD1 (5 bases). V was shortened by 3 bases and J by 8 bases, with 17 bases between the two germline ends. The germline gives CDR1 MNHNS, CDR2 SASEGT. The CDR3 extends over 15 amino acids. In DNA form, the CDR3 reads TGTGCCAGCAGTGACAGGGTAATCGGTAGAGATGAGCAGTTCTTC. Translation: CASSDRVIGRDEQFF.

This clone was recorded a few times. The chain has TRBV6-1 and TRBJ1-1; 10 positions agree with TRBD1. The germline CDR1 and CDR2 sequences are MNHNS and SASEGT. This CDR3 comprises 14 residues. V gave up 4 bases and J gave up 3 bases; unmatched junction bases: 2. In DNA, the CDR3 is TGTGCCAGCAGTGTGGGACAGGGGTACACTGAAGCTTTCTTT. Encoded protein: CASSVGQGYTEAFF.

This clone has at least ten counts. This rearrangement joins TRBV7-3 to TRBJ1-1; 7 bases are shared with TRBD1. Germline V CDR1 and CDR2: SGHTA, FQGTGA. The V gene end was trimmed by 0 bases and the J gene end by 4 bases; junction bases not matched to a gene: 2. This CDR3 spans 14 amino acids. CDR3 sequence (DNA): TGTGCCAGCAGCTTAACGACAGGGAGCACTGAAGCTTTCTTT. This codes for CASSLTTGSTEAFF.

This clone has a handful of counts. The chain carries TRBV24-1 and TRBJ1-1; D is uncertain. The CDR3 loop spans 13 amino acids. The V end was cut by 8 bases, the J end by 1 base, with 10 bases between. Per the germline V gene, CDR1 is KGHDR and CDR2 is SFDVKD. CDR3 coding DNA: TGTGCCACCATGGGTGGGGAGAACACTGAAGCTTTCTTT. It encodes CATMGGENTEAFF.

The chain employs TRBV6-2 or TRBV6-3 and TRBJ2-7; unclear D gene. Trimming cost V 5 bases and J 0 bases, with 8 bases left between them. The CDR3 consists of 13 residues. Germline CDR1 MNHEY, CDR2 SVGEGT. CDR3 in amino acids: CASSRWGSYEQYV. CDR3 coding DNA: TGTGCCAGCAGTAGGTGGGGCTCCTACGAGCAGTACGTC.

V gene TRBV5-1 combines with J gene TRBJ1-2; 8 bases map to TRBD1. Germline loops: CDR1 SGHRS, CDR2 YFSETQ. The V gene end was trimmed by 0 bases and the J gene end by 4 bases; junction bases not matched to a gene: 8. The CDR3 has 16 amino acids. The CDR3 DNA follows: TGCGCCAGCAGCTTGGCCTCGGACAGGGCGGGCTATGGCTACACCTTC. Protein sequence: CASSLASDRAGYGYTF.

This clone is deemed medium-sized. The chain recombines TRBV6-1 with TRBJ1-3; 8 nucleotides agree with TRBD1. The CDR3 runs 15 residues. Germline CDR1 MNHNS, CDR2 SASEGT. Unmatched junction bases numbered 7, after V lost 6 bases and J lost 3 bases. CDR3 sequence (DNA): TGTGCCAGCAGACCATCAGGGGGCGTTGGAAACACCATATATTTT. It yields the protein CASRPSGGVGNTIYF.

The V call is TRBV4-3, the J call TRBJ1-3; no firm D call. There are 16 residues in the CDR3. CDR1 LGHNA and CDR2 YSLEER come from the germline V gene. V dropped 0 bases and J dropped 2 bases, with 11 bases sitting between them. The CDR3 DNA follows: TGCGCCAGCAGCCAAGATGTAGGTTTGACTGGAAACACCATATATTTT. It encodes CASSQDVGLTGNTIYF.

This clone was seen a handful of times. V usage is TRBV2 and J usage is TRBJ2-1; unclear D gene. Germline V gene sequence: CDR1 SNHLY, CDR2 FYNNEI. The V gene lost 7 bases and the J gene lost 5 bases, with 12 bases spanning the gap. This CDR3 spans 13 amino acids. CDR3 DNA sequence: TGTGCCAGCACTGAGTATCGGGACAATGAGCAGTTCTTC. This codes for CASTEYRDNEQFF.

This clone has ten or more counts. The V gene is TRBV7-1, the J gene TRBJ2-2; 7 bases are shared with TRBD1. TRBV7-1 is an ORF for which the function is uncertain. The CDR3 covers 20 residues. V was clipped by 3 bases and J by 0 bases; unmatched bases: 16. The CDR3, as DNA: TGTGCCAGCAGCTCCGAAGGCGGTGTCAGGGGGATTTCGAACACCGGGGAGCTGTTTTTT. Its translation is CASSSEGGVRGISNTGELFF.

As regards this clone: Its ends do not fully match the called genes, so a read error is possible. The chain recombines TRBV12-3 or TRBV12-4 with TRBJ2-6, with D unresolved. The CDR3 is made up of 15 amino acids. CDR3 region: CASSSLDSRANVLSF. For the CDR3, the DNA is TGTGCCAGCAGTTCGCTCGACTCTCGGGCCAACGTCCTGTCTTTC.

The chain joins TRBV20-1 to TRBJ1-5; D not resolved. This CDR3 is built from 15 residues. Trimming removed 0 bases at V and 5 bases at J, with 14 bases between. Per the germline V gene, CDR1 is DFQATT and CDR2 is SNEGSKA (reference sequence). The CDR3 here is CSARDFSARYQPQHF. Here the CDR3 DNA reads TGCAGTGCTAGAGATTTCAGTGCAAGGTATCAGCCCCAGCATTTT.

The chain recombines TRBV2 with TRBJ2-3; 12 bases fit TRBD2. The germline CDR1 and CDR2 sequences are SNHLY and FYNNEI. CDR3 length: 15 amino acids. Trimming took 6 bases from V and 0 from J; bases not matched to a gene: 1. CDR3 sequence: CASSGLAGSTDTQYF. CDR3 nucleotides: TGTGCCAGCAGCGGACTAGCGGGGAGCACAGATACGCAGTATTTT.

There are a few counts of this clone. J is TRBJ2-3 and V is TRBV6-1, with 8 bases lining up with TRBD2. The germline CDR1 and CDR2 sequences are MNHNS and SASEGT. With V trimmed by 2 bases and J by 4 bases, 8 bases remained unmatched. This CDR3 region has 16 residues. This CDR3 is CASSEIGGGSSDTQYF. CDR3 coding DNA: TGTGCCAGCAGTGAAATCGGGGGGGGCTCTTCAGATACGCAGTATTTT.

This clone was seen ten or more times. The genes are TRBV29-1 and TRBJ1-4; a weak D match, TRBD1 (6 bases). V dropped 1 base and J dropped 8 bases, with 17 bases sitting between them. The CDR3 extends over 15 amino acids. Germline CDR1 SQVTM, CDR2 ANQGSEA. The CDR3 DNA follows: TGCAGCGTTGAAGTAGGGGGGGCTGCGGGCGAAAAACTGTTTTTT. This gives the protein CSVEVGGAAGEKLFF.

The J gene is TRBJ2-1, the V gene TRBV28; no clear D. The CDR3 loop spans 16 amino acids. V was pared by 4 bases and J by 5 bases, with 18 bases between. CDR1 and CDR2 from the germline V gene are MDHEN and SYDVKM. The CDR3 region is CASSWSRARSNNEQFF. The CDR3 DNA reads as TGTGCCAGCAGTTGGTCAAGAGCGAGGTCAAACAATGAGCAGTTCTTC.

J is TRBJ2-7 and V is TRBV6-1, with D unclear. CDR3 length equals 12 residues. Trimming cost V 6 bases and J 0 bases, with 6 bases left between them. Germline V gene sequence: CDR1 MNHNS, CDR2 SASEGT. The CDR3 bases are TGTGCCAGCAGCTCCAGCTCCTACGAGCAGTACTTC. It yields the protein CASSSSSYEQYF.

The chain has TRBV11-1 and TRBJ2-7; no clear D. CDR3 size: 13 residues. V was trimmed by 0 bases and J by 2 bases, leaving 5 bases between them. The germline V gene has CDR1 SGHAT and CDR2 FQDESV (reference sequence). The CDR3 protein is CASSLALAYEQYF. CDR3 DNA: TGTGCCAGCAGCTTAGCGCTCGCCTACGAGCAGTACTTC.

Within the sample, this clone is medium-sized. CDR3 loop: CSARGGQLAYEQYF. The CDR3 DNA is TGCAGTGCTAGGGGGGGACAGCTAGCCTACGAGCAGTACTTC. The rearrangement joins TRBV20-1 to TRBJ2-7; perhaps TRBD1 as D (7 bases). V was cut by 3 bases and J by 2 bases, with 14 bases left in between. The CDR3 is 14 amino acids. Germline V CDR1 and CDR2: DFQATT, SNEGSKA (reference sequence).

This clone appeared many times. V usage is TRBV2 and J usage is TRBJ1-5, with D maybe TRBD1 (6 bases). Germline CDR1 is SNHLY and CDR2 is FYNNEI. Trimming took off 8 bases at V and 7 bases at J, with 15 bases between the two ends. The CDR3 runs to 13 residues. CDR3 region: CASSRQVEQPQHF. The CDR3 DNA reads TGTGCCAGCTCTAGACAGGTCGAACAGCCCCAGCATTTT.

The sample holds a few counts of this clone. The V gene is TRBV2, the J gene TRBJ1-2, with a possible D match to TRBD1 (6 bases). The CDR3 runs 15 residues. Germline CDR1 SNHLY, CDR2 FYNNEI. V gave up 6 bases and J gave up 3 bases, with 17 bases separating them. The CDR3 is CASRGETGNYYGYTF. In DNA, the CDR3 is TGTGCCAGCAGGGGGGAAACAGGGAATTACTATGGCTACACCTTC.

This clone was seen repeatedly, ten times or more. The chain has TRBV7-9 and TRBJ1-4; no clear D gene. Per germline, CDR1 SEHNR and CDR2 FQNEAQ (reference sequence). The CDR3 extends over 14 amino acids. Between the trimmed V and J ends, which lost 5 bases and 5 bases, there was a span of 12 bases. The CDR3 protein is CASSSRSPNEKLFF. DNA for the CDR3: TGTGCCAGCAGCAGCCGAAGTCCCAATGAAAAACTGTTTTTT. Using reference TRBV7-9 and TRBJ1-4 for the parts outside the CDR3, the full variable domain is DTGVSQNPRHKITKRGQNVTFRCDPISEHNRLYWYRQTLGQGPEFLTYFQNEAQLEKSRLLSDRFSAERPKGSFSTLEIQRTEQGDSAMYLCASSSRSPNEKLFFGSGTQLSVL.

This clone was counted many times. The V gene is TRBV7-3, the J gene TRBJ2-3; 9 positions match TRBD2. Trimming cost V 3 bases and J 0 bases; bases outside gene matches: 13. Germline V gene sequence: CDR1 SGHTA, CDR2 FQGTGA. The CDR3 runs to 19 residues. The DNA of the CDR3 is TGTGCCAGCAGCTTCTCAAATTCGGCTAGCGGGATTAGCACAGATACGCAGTATTTT. It is translated as CASSFSNSASGISTDTQYF.

This clone came up many times. Other DNA variants within this sample encode the same CDR3. V and J are TRBV2 and TRBJ1-4, with 7 bases that match TRBD1. Germline V gene sequence: CDR1 SNHLY, CDR2 FYNNEI. V was pared by 0 bases and J by 2 bases, with 3 bases of the junction left unmatched. The CDR3 runs 16 residues. CDR3 region: CASSEAYRGTNEKLFF. The CDR3 region has the DNA TGTGCCAGCAGTGAAGCCTACAGGGGTACTAATGAAAAACTGTTTTTT.

This clone was counted many times. The rearrangement uses TRBV5-4 and TRBJ2-6, with TRBD1 matching 7 bases. Germline CDR1 and CDR2: SGHNT and YYREEE (reference sequence). Trimming took 6 bases from V and 2 from J; bases not matched to a gene: 8. CDR3 size: 16 residues. CDR3 protein: CASIRLTGAGANVLTF. The CDR3 nucleotides read TGTGCCAGCATCCGTTTAACAGGGGCTGGGGCCAACGTCCTGACTTTC.

This clone was counted ten times or more. V usage is TRBV20-1 and J usage is TRBJ1-1; tentatively, D is TRBD1 (6 bases). The germline V gene has CDR1 DFQATT and CDR2 SNEGSKA (reference sequence). This CDR3 has 14 amino acids. The V end was cut by 2 bases, the J end by 4 bases, with 14 bases between. The CDR3 nucleotides are TGCAGTGCTAGAAAGGGGGGGGTGAGCACTGAAGCTTTCTTT. This translates into CSARKGGVSTEAFF.

In its sample, this clone was seen many times. A much larger clonotype is one base distant, so this may be a read error. Other DNA sequences in the sample encode the same CDR3. The chain combines TRBV5-5 with TRBJ1-5; D possibly corresponds to TRBD1 (5 bases). The CDR3 sequence is 13 residues long. Looked up from germline, CDR1 is SGHKS and CDR2 is YYEKEE (reference sequence). The CDR3 DNA is TGTGCCTGCAGCCCGGAGGGGTGGCAGCCCCAGCATTTT. Protein product: CACSPEGWQPQHF.

This clone appeared many times. The chain carries TRBV19 and TRBJ2-1; 11 bases align to TRBD2. From germline, CDR1 is LNHDA and CDR2 SQIVND (reference sequence). Unmatched junction bases numbered 14, after V lost 7 bases and J lost 3 bases. The CDR3 runs to 18 residues. CDR3 sequence reads: CASIGTPSGRTIYNEQFF. In DNA, the CDR3 is TGTGCCAGTATCGGTACCCCTAGCGGGAGGACCATCTACAATGAGCAGTTCTTC.